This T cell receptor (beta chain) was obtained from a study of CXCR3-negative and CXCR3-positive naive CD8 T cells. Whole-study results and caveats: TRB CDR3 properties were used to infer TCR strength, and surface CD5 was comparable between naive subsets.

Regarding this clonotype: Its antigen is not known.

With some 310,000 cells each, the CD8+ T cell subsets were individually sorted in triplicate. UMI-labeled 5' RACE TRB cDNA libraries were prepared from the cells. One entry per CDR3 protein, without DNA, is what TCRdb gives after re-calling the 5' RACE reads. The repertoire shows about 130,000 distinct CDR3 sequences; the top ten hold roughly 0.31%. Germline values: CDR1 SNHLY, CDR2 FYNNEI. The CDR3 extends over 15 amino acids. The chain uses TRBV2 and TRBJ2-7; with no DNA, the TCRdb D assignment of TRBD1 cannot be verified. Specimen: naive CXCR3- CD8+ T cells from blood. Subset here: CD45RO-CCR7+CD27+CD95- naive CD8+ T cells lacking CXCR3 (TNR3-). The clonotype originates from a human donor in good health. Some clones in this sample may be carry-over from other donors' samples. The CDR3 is CASSDPTGGFYEQYF.